This TCR beta chain was obtained from a study of T cell responses to AZD1222 COVID-19 vaccine. V was clipped by 5 bases and J by 0 bases; unmatched bases: 4. The CDR3 is 16 residues long. Germline CDR1 reads SGHRS; CDR2 reads YFSETQ. Regarding the study as a whole: Clonal diversity was possibly underestimated, and white British individuals and females predominated among donors. Regions left unmutated in variants are reportedly the target of nearly half of spike-specific TCRs. Dominant CD4 TCR responses targeted spike regions 160-218 and 743-854.

TCRdb keeps only in-frame clones here, not all; method: immunoSEQ multiplex PCR. The table lists some 180,000 clones, roughly 91% of them singletons. With regard to this clone: Its antigen is undetermined.

J is TRBJ2-1 and V is TRBV5-1; 11 nucleotides match TRBD2. The sequences come from peripheral blood, collected 28 days after the second AZD1222 dose. This sequence was found in an adult who received the AZD1222 COVID-19 vaccine. CDR3 DNA: TGCGCCAGCAGATACACTAGCGGGAGCTCCTACAATGAGCAGTTCTTC. Protein sequence: CASRYTSGSSYNEQFF.